This T cell receptor beta chain is drawn from a study of control samples from healthy donors and cancer patients. In this sample, this clone turned up a few times. V was pared by 6 bases and J by 5 bases, with 10 bases of the junction left unmatched. CDR1 is SNHLY and CDR2 is FYNNEI in the germline V gene. The CDR3 extends over 15 amino acids. This table comes from immunoSEQ multiplex PCR, and its TCRdb copy is limited to in-frame clones, with some not included. The table has 150,000 to 200,000 clones, almost 90% seen once; the top ten hold 1.4%. This sequence was found in a woman between 45 and 60 years old in good health. This chain connects TRBV2 to TRBJ1-5, with 7 bases lining up with TRBD1. The sequenced sample was blood. For the CDR3, the DNA is TGTGCCAGCAGAACCCGGACAGGAAGCGATCAGCCCCAGCATTTT. Translation: CASRTRTGSDQPQHF.